One sample yielded the 21 T cell receptor beta chains listed below, sequenced in a study of Ad26.COV2.S vaccination and SARS-CoV-2 variants. Only in-frame clones appear in the TCRdb table, and some are missing; sequencing was by immunoSEQ multiplex PCR. The sample lists roughly 300,000 clones, roughly nine tenths occurring once. As to treatment: approximately 18 received Ad26.COV2.S at low or high dose, single or two shots; 5 received placebo; per-sample allocation not given. Collection of the samples took place on day 63 after the first injection of vaccine or placebo. Source: peripheral blood, taken in a trial of Ad26.COV2.S vaccine versus placebo. Source of these receptors: a person aged 18-60 years who received the Ad26.COV2.S COVID-19 vaccine or a placebo.

The chain couples TRBV28 to TRBJ2-3; 13 bases fit TRBD2. The CDR3 has 17 residues. Losses at the gene ends were 4 bases for V and 4 bases for J; bases not matched to a gene: 8. CDR1 and CDR2 (germline): MDHEN, SYDVKM. CDR3 DNA sequence: TGTGCCAGCAGTTCCCTTCAGACTAGCGGGAGGCCAGATACGCAGTATTTT. This gives the protein CASSSLQTSGRPDTQYF.

The chain combines TRBV20-1 with TRBJ2-1; D uncertain. Trimming took 2 bases from V and 7 from J, leaving 6 bases between them. Looked up from germline, CDR1 is DFQATT and CDR2 is SNEGSKA (reference sequence). The CDR3 runs to 11 residues. The CDR3 loop reads CSARSRNEQFF. The CDR3 coding sequence is TGCAGTGCTAGATCCCGGAATGAGCAGTTCTTC.

The rearrangement links TRBV7-9 to TRBJ1-1, with unresolved D. Germline V lookup: CDR1 SEHNR, CDR2 FQNEAQ (reference sequence). The CDR3 length is 14 residues. V shed 0 bases and J shed 5 bases, with 10 bases lying between them. The DNA for the CDR3 is TGTGCCAGCAGCTTAGCACCAAGGAATACTGAAGCTTTCTTT. Protein sequence: CASSLAPRNTEAFF.

The chain's CDR3 is CASSRDRGGYEQYF. The CDR3 DNA sequence: TGCGCCAGCAGCAGAGACAGGGGCGGGTACGAGCAGTACTTC. The rearrangement joins TRBV5-1 to TRBJ2-7; 8 bases are shared with TRBD1. The germline V gene encodes CDR1 SGHRS and CDR2 YFSETQ. The CDR3 covers 14 residues. Trimming at V came to 4 bases and at J to 4 bases, leaving 7 bases not matched to a gene.

The rearrangement joins TRBV13 to TRBJ2-7; 7 positions match TRBD2. The CDR3 is 15 residues long. CDR1 PRHDT and CDR2 FYEKMQ come from the germline V gene (reference sequence). The V gene end was trimmed by 4 bases and the J gene end by 7 bases; junction bases not matched to a gene: 13. CDR3 region: CASSSPGEGVAEQYF. CDR3 nucleotides: TGTGCCAGCAGCTCCCCCGGGGAGGGCGTTGCGGAGCAGTACTTC. Full variable domain (remainder filled in from reference TRBV13 and TRBJ2-7): AAGVIQSPRHLIKEKRETATLKCYPIPRHDTVYWYQQGPGQDPQFLISFYEKMQSDKGSIPDRFSAQQFSDYHSELNMSSLELGDSALYFCASSSPGEGVAEQYFGPGTRLTVT.

V usage is TRBV5-4 and J usage is TRBJ2-2; possibly TRBD1 or TRBD2 for D (5 bases each). With 0 bases removed from V and 5 bases from J, the gap between germline ends came to 11 bases. The germline V gene encodes CDR1 SGHNT and CDR2 YYREEE (reference sequence). The CDR3 extends over 15 amino acids. The chain's CDR3 is CASSLANGGTGELFF. CDR3 bases: TGTGCCAGCAGCTTGGCCAATGGGGGTACCGGGGAGCTGTTTTTT.

The J gene is TRBJ1-6, the V gene TRBV12-3 or TRBV12-4; D ambiguous. CDR3 length equals 12 residues. Trimming removed 7 bases at V and 8 bases at J, with 9 bases between. CDR3 in amino acids: CASTLPHSPLHF. CDR3 sequence (DNA): TGTGCCAGCACCCTACCCCATTCACCCCTCCACTTT.

This clone was seen only a few times. Sequence at one end of the junction differs from germline and may be a read error. The genes are TRBV4-1 and TRBJ1-2, with TRBD1 identical over 7 bases. There are 15 residues in the CDR3. Per germline, CDR1 MGHRA and CDR2 YSYEKL. The CDR3 protein is CASNQVGDSNYGYTF. The CDR3, as DNA: TGCGCCAGCAACCAAGTCGGGGACAGTAACTATGGCTACACCTTC.

The chain carries TRBV7-2 and TRBJ2-7; D may be TRBD1 or TRBD2 (6 bases each). Germline CDR1 SGHTA, CDR2 FQGNSA. The CDR3 loop spans 19 amino acids. Trimming took off 4 bases at V and 2 bases at J, with 27 bases between the two ends. The CDR3 coding sequence is TGTGCCAGCAGCTCCGTCGCCCGGGCCGTGGGGGGCTCCGCCTACGAGCAGTACTTC. Translated: CASSSVARAVGGSAYEQYF.

The chain recombines TRBV7-6 with TRBJ2-4; no definite D call. Trimming cost V 5 bases and J 6 bases, with 11 bases left between them. The CDR3 consists of 13 residues. CDR1 is SGHVS and CDR2 is FNYEAQ in the germline V gene. The CDR3: CASSLSTTNIQYF. The DNA of the CDR3 is TGTGCCAGCAGCCTATCGACCACAAACATTCAGTACTTC. The whole variable domain, filled in from reference TRBV7-6 and TRBJ2-4, reads GAGVSQSPRYKVTKRGQDVALRCDPISGHVSLYWYRQALGQGPEFLTYFNYEAQQDKSGLPNDRFSAERPEGSISTLTIQRTEQRDSAMYRCASSLSTTNIQYFGAGTRLSVL.

This chain uses TRBV7-9 with TRBJ1-4; D is perhaps TRBD1 (6 bases). Germline V lookup: CDR1 SEHNR, CDR2 FQNEAQ (reference sequence). The CDR3 length is 15 residues. V was pared by 7 bases and J by 8 bases, with 20 bases between. CDR3 sequence (DNA): TGTGCCAGCAACATAGTGGGGGGGACAAACGAAAAACTGTTTTTT. Protein product: CASNIVGGTNEKLFF.

The V call is TRBV7-2, the J call TRBJ2-2; D is possibly TRBD2 (5 bases). Trimming stripped 0 bases from V and 4 bases from J, with 15 bases between. The CDR3 covers 17 residues. The germline CDR1 and CDR2 sequences are SGHTA and FQGNSA. The CDR3 region is CASSLARLAMGTGELFF. CDR3 nucleotides: TGTGCCAGCAGCTTAGCGCGGCTAGCCATGGGCACCGGGGAGCTGTTTTTT.

The V and J genes are TRBV30 and TRBJ2-7; D is undetermined. In germline, CDR1 is GTSNPN, CDR2 SVGIG (reference sequence). The V end was cut by 0 bases, the J end by 0 bases, with 12 bases between. The CDR3 runs to 15 residues. For the CDR3, the DNA is TGTGCCTGGAGTGTACCGCAGGTAACCTCCTACGAGCAGTACTTC. This codes for CAWSVPQVTSYEQYF. Drawing the rest from reference TRBV30 and TRBJ2-7, the complete variable domain is SQTIHQWPATLVQPVGSPLSLECTVEGTSNPNLYWYRQAAGRGLQLLFYSVGIGQISSEVPQNLSASRPQDRQFILSSKKLLLSDSGFYLCAWSVPQVTSYEQYFGPGTRLTVT.

The CDR3 sequence: CASSPKDRAGGYTF. In DNA, the CDR3 is TGTGCCAGTAGTCCGAAGGACAGGGCGGGTGGCTACACCTTC. The gene calls are TRBV19 and TRBJ1-2; 8 nucleotides line up with TRBD1. Germline V gives CDR1 LNHDA, CDR2 SQIVND (reference sequence). V lost 5 bases to trimming and J lost 7 bases; unmatched junction nucleotides: 9. CDR3 length equals 14 residues.

This chain uses TRBV5-4 with TRBJ1-2; weak D call: TRBD1 (6 bases). The CDR3 is 15 amino acids. V lost 2 bases and J lost 2, with 13 bases in between. Germline lookup yields CDR1 SGHNT and CDR2 YYREEE (reference sequence). The DNA of the CDR3 is TGTGCCAGCAGCTTAAACCCACAGGGAAACTATGGCTACACCTTC. Translation gives CASSLNPQGNYGYTF.

V and J are TRBV6-2 or TRBV6-3 and TRBJ1-2; possible D gene TRBD1, 5 bases. This CDR3 comprises 13 residues. V was shortened by 6 bases and J by 9 bases, with 17 bases between the two germline ends. The germline V gene encodes CDR1 MNHEY and CDR2 SVGEGT. The CDR3 here is CASSQGPTRRYTF. The CDR3 nucleotides read TGTGCCAGCAGCCAGGGACCGACAAGGCGCTACACCTTC.

The rearrangement links TRBV11-1 to TRBJ2-6; D is ambiguous. The CDR3 contains 13 residues. The V end was cut by 5 bases, the J end by 12 bases, with 14 bases between. Germline values: CDR1 SGHAT, CDR2 FQDESV (reference sequence). DNA of the CDR3: TGTGCCAGCAGCCCAATGAGGTGGTCCGTCCTGACTTTC. Amino acid sequence: CASSPMRWSVLTF.

The table lists this clone with a count of one. The V gene is TRBV18, the J gene TRBJ1-1; D uncertain. Trimming cost V 2 bases and J 0 bases, with 10 bases left between them. Germline V gives CDR1 KGHSH, CDR2 LQKENI. The CDR3 extends over 15 amino acids. CDR3 bases: TGTGCCAGCTCACCAATAGAAAGCATGAACACTGAAGCTTTCTTT. Its translation: CASSPIESMNTEAFF. Complete variable domain (other parts from reference TRBV18 and TRBJ1-1): NAGVMQNPRHLVRRRGQEARLRCSPMKGHSHVYWYRQLPEEGLKFMVYLQKENIIDESGMPKERFSAEFPKEGPSILRIQQVVRGDSAAYFCASSPIESMNTEAFFGQGTRLTVV.

The chain couples TRBV4-1 to TRBJ2-1; 7 nucleotides align to TRBD1. The CDR3 contains 13 residues. Germline loops: CDR1 MGHRA, CDR2 YSYEKL. The ends lost 3 bases at V and 15 bases at J; junction bases unmatched: 11. CDR3 coding DNA: TGCGCCAGCAGCCAGGACAGGTACTCTGAGAGGTTCTTC. Translated, it gives CASSQDRYSERFF.

J is TRBJ1-2 and V is TRBV21-1; TRBD1, the D gene given by the table, was not confirmed from the DNA. TRBV21-1 is noted as a pseudogene. CDR3 length: 14 residues. CDR3 loop: CASTSQGTNYGYTF. The CDR3 coding sequence is TGTGCCAGCACCTCACAGGGGACAAACTATGGCTACACCTTC.

The chain links TRBV7-2 to TRBJ2-1, with D perhaps matching TRBD1 (6 bases). Germline V gives CDR1 SGHTA, CDR2 FQGNSA. The CDR3 loop spans 14 amino acids. Trimming cost V 6 bases and J 1 base, with 10 bases left between them. The CDR3 DNA sequence: TGTGCCAGCAGATCACAGGGTTCCTACAATGAGCAGTTCTTC. It is translated as CASRSQGSYNEQFF.